This record looks at one T cell receptor beta chain sequence and its context. This sample was included in a study of blood T cell repertoires in COVID-19. Across the whole study: Whether acute or convalescent, the COVID-19 samples came from the United States, Italy and Spain. PBMCs, B-cell-depleted T cells, or T cells provided the cDNA or gDNA that made up the material.

Between the trimmed V and J ends, which lost 2 bases and 1 base, there was a span of 12 bases. The germline V gene has CDR1 SGHRS and CDR2 YFSETQ. This CDR3 spans 15 amino acids. The authors' processing: Amplification with reference gene primers provided the estimates of nucleated cell counts. The method was immunoSEQ multiplex PCR; TCRdb's version includes in-frame clones alone and lacks a portion of them. The DNA was the basis for D and trimming; V, J and clone size are from that table. The sample records over 400,000 clones, 86% being singletons. Sequencing was done on a sample of peripheral blood. The chain is built from TRBV5-1 and TRBJ1-1; tentative D call: TRBD1 (5 bases). The sequence was obtained from a woman between 25 and 40 years old with active or convalescent COVID-19. CDR3 in amino acids: CASSFQGGGNTEAFF. The CDR3 nucleotides are TGCGCCAGCAGCTTCCAGGGAGGAGGGAACACTGAAGCTTTCTTT.